One TCR beta chain is described in this entry. A few counts support this clonotype. Its antigen remains undetermined. Base-call qualities are not available, and no considerably larger clone is one nucleotide away. Every donor was a healthy Caucasian. Three pairs of female monozygotic twins, all aged roughly 18 to 29 years, were included in the twin cohort. Peripheral blood mononuclear cells were used as the source from which RNA for TCR libraries was isolated. The library was prepared using 5' RACE. The sequencing machine was an Illumina HiSeq 2000. Template switching added a universal primer binding site, and the final cDNA carried a unique molecular identifier that allowed TCR cDNA molecules to be counted accurately. Specific primers in the conserved constant-segment region were used to synthesize first-strand cDNA for TCR alpha and beta chains. To control for contamination, every cDNA library carried two barcodes: a SMART-Mk sample barcode plus Illumina barcodes. TruSeq adapter sequences along with Illumina sample barcodes were introduced in two successive PCR steps. TCR alpha and beta cDNA libraries were sequenced on the Illumina HiSeq platform with custom primers. As for how the authors treated the data: MiGEC was used to process raw reads and extract unique molecular identifiers, and MiXCR was used to find CDR3 positions. Recombination models were inferred per individual with the repgenHMM and IGoR tools using an EM algorithm. Shared clonotypes were analyzed with the tcR package in R, and sharing was normalized by the product of cloneset sizes. Out-of-frame nonproductive sequences were analyzed to study raw recombination free of thymic and clonal selection effects. Using fastp trimming at Q25 and MiXCR clonotype assembly, TCRdb reanalyzed the public sequencing data and kept in-frame beta chains. CDR3 protein duplicates are merged, each entry listing the most common genes and DNA. The V and J calls and clone size are TCRdb's, not the authors'. The table for this sample lists nearly 650,000 distinct CDR3 sequences; just over 7% of them were counted only once. The ten largest make up less than 2% of the sample.

The data were obtained in a study of identical twins (dated by TCRdb to about 2016). Describing the broader study: To test whether fetal clonotypes persist, the study used deep sequencing on TCR alpha and beta repertoires from monozygotic twins, unrelated adults of various ages, and cord blood. To rule out contamination, replicate twin experiments were performed at different times with different library preparation protocols.

There are 18 amino acids in the CDR3, from cysteine to phenylalanine inclusive. Only the CDR3 DNA is retained, 54 bases long and in frame from the first base. The germline V gene supplies CDR1 MGHRA and CDR2 YSYEKL. For this chain, trimming is 2 bases at the V end and 3 bases at the J end, and the number of junction bases without a gene match is 9. General study outcomes and caveats: Excess twin sharing in beta out-of-frame sequences was weaker because fewer shared sequences lowered the signal-to-noise ratio. Recombination models systematically underestimated out-of-frame TCR alpha sharing in monozygotic twins but agreed with sharing between unrelated individuals. Abundant cord blood beta clonotypes carried fewer insertions; young adult naive repertoires showed a weaker similar trend, while memory repertoires showed none. Invariant T cells such as MAIT and iNKT could partly confound zero-insertion analyses, though diverse VJ usage argued against this for most clonotypes. Conclusions relied on cross-sectional statistical analysis, since the same donors could not be followed over many years. Compared with coincidental sharing between unrelated individuals, an excess of low generation-probability sequences was observed among out-of-frame TCR alpha sequences shared between twins.

These data also featured in a second study, about yellow fever vaccine responses in identical twins. The second study's authors report: According to the authors, in identical twins the way T cells responded to vaccination appeared partly convergent and partly personalized. The study precisely tracked vaccine-responding T cell clones in identical twins.

What was sequenced was PBMCs. The rearranged chain carries TRBV4-1 and TRBJ2-2, with 10 junctional bases fitting TRBD2. The TCR sequence derives from a woman younger than 30 in good health. Read as DNA, the sequence is TGCGCCAGCAGCCAATTAGCGGGGGGAGCCGCATACACCGGGGAGCTGTTTTTT. Its protein reads: CASSQLAGGAAYTGELFF.